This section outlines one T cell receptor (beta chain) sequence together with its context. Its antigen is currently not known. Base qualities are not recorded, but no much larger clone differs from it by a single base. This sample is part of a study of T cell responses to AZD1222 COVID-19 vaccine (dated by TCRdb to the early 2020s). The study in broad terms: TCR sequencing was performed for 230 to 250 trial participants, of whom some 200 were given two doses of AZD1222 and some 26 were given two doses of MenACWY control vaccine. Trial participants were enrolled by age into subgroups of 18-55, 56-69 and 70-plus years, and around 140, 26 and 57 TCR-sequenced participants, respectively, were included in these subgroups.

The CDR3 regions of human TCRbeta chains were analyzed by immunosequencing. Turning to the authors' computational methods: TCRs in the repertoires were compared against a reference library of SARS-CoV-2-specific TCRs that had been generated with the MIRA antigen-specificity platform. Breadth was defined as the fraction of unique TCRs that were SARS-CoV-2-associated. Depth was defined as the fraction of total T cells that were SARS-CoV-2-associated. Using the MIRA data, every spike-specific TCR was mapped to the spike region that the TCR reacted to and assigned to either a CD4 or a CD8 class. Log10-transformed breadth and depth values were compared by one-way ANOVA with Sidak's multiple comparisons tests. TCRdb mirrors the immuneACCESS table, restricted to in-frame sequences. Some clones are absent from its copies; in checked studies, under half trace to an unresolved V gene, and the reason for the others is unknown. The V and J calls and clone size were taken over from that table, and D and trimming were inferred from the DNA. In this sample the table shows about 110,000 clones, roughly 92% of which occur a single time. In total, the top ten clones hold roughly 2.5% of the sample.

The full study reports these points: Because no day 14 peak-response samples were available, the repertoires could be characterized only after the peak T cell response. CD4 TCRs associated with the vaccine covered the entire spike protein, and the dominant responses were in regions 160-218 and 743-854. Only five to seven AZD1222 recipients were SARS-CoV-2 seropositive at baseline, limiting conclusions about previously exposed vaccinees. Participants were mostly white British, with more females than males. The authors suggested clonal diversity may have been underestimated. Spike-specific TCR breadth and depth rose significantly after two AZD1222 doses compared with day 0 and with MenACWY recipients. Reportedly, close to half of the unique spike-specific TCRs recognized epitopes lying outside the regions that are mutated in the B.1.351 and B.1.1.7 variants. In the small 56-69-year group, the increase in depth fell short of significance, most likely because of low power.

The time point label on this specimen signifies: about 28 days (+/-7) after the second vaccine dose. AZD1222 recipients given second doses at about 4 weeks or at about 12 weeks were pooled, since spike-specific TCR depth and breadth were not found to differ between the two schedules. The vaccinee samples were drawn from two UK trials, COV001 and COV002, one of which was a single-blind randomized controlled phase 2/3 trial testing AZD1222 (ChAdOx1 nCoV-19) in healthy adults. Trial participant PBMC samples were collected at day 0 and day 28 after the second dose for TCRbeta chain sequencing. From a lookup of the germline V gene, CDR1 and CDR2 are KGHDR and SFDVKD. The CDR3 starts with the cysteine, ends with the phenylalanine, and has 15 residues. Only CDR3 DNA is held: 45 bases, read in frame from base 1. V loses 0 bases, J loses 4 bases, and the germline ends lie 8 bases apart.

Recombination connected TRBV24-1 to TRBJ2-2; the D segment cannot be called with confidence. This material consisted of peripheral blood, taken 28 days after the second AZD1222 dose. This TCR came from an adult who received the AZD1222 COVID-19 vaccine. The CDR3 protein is CATSDLLASTGELFF. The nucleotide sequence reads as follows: TGTGCCACCAGTGATTTGCTCGCCAGCACCGGGGAGCTGTTTTTT.